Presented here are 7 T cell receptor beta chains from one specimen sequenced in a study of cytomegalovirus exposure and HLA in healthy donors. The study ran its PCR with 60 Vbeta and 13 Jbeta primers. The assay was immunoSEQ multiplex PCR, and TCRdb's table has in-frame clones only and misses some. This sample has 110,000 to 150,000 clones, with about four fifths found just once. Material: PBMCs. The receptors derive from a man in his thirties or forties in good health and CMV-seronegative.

CDR3 amino acids: CASSARDRIATDTQYF. The DNA for the CDR3 is TGTGCCAGTAGTGCCCGGGACAGAATAGCCACAGATACGCAGTATTTT. V gene TRBV19 combines with J gene TRBJ2-3; 7 nucleotides match TRBD1. This CDR3 comprises 16 residues. V was clipped by 5 bases and J by 2 bases; unmatched bases: 10. Per the germline V gene, CDR1 is LNHDA and CDR2 is SQIVND (reference sequence). The full variable domain, in which reference TRBV19 and TRBJ2-3 provide the parts outside the CDR3, is DGGITQSPKYLFRKEGQNVTLSCEQNLNHDAMYWYRQDPGQGLRLIYYSQIVNDFQKGDIAEGYSVSREKKESFPLTVTSAQKNPTAFYLCASSARDRIATDTQYFGPGTRLTVL.

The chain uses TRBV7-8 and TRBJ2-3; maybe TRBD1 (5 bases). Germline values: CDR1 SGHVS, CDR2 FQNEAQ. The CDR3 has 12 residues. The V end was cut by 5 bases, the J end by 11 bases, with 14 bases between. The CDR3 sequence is CASSPGLYGQYF. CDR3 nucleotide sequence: TGTGCCAGCAGCCCAGGGCTGTATGGGCAGTATTTT.

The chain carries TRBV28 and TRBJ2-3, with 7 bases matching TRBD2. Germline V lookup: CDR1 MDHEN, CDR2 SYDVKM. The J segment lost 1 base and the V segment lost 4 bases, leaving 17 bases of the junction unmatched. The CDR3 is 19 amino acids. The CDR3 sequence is CASSSLTSRTSQGTDTQYF. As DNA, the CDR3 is TGTGCCAGCAGTTCCCTCACTAGTAGGACTAGTCAGGGCACAGATACGCAGTATTTT.

The CDR3 DNA is TGTGCCAGCAGCTTGTCTTTTTGGGGCGCCAAAAGCCGAGCGAATAACACCGGGGAGCTGTTTTTT. This codes for CASSLSFWGAKSRANNTGELFF. The chain joins TRBV7-8 to TRBJ2-2; TRBD1 is a possible D gene (5 bases). V gave up 3 bases and J gave up 2 bases, with 31 bases separating them. This CDR3 has 22 amino acids. Looked up from germline, CDR1 is SGHVS and CDR2 is FQNEAQ. The entire variable domain, with the rest obtained from reference TRBV7-8 and TRBJ2-2, is as follows: GAGVSQSPRYKVAKRGQDVALRCDPISGHVSLFWYQQALGQGPEFLTYFQNEAQLDKSGLPSDRFFAERPEGSVSTLKIQRTQQEDSAVYLCASSLSFWGAKSRANNTGELFFGEGSRLTVL.

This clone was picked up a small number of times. CDR3 in DNA: TGTGCCAGTAGTATAGAGGGGACTAGCGGCAATGAGCAGTTCTTC. Translating gives CASSIEGTSGNEQFF. The rearrangement uses TRBV19 and TRBJ2-1; 11 bases agree with TRBD2. The CDR3 runs 15 residues. The V gene end was trimmed by 0 bases and the J gene end by 6 bases; junction bases not matched to a gene: 1. CDR1 is LNHDA and CDR2 is SQIVND in the germline V gene (reference sequence).

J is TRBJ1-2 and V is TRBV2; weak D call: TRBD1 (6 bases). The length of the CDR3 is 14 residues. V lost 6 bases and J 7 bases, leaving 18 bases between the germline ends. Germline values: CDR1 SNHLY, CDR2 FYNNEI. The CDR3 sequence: CASRTGQFVRGYTF. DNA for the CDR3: TGTGCCAGCAGGACGGGACAATTCGTGCGTGGCTACACCTTC.

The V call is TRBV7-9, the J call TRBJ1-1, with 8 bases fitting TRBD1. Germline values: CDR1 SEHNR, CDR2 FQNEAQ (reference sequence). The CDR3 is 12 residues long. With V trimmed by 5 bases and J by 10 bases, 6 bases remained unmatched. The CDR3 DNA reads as TGTGCCAGCAGCGGAGACAGGGGCAGAGCTTTCTTT. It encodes CASSGDRGRAFF.